These 12 T cell receptor beta chains were sequenced from one sample in a study of blood T cells in healthy people across ages. A second roughly 6 to 11 cycle PCR used barcoded and J-beta primers. MiXCR, applied by TCRdb to the 5' RACE reads, yields one record per CDR3 protein. The data contain about 540,000 distinct CDR3 sequences, more than 20% of them singletons. These records were also assigned to another study, of T cells of mothers and their children.

The material sequenced was blood. The receptors originated from a boy between 10 and 17 years old in good health.

The chain recombines TRBV4-3 with TRBJ2-5, with a weak D call TRBD1 (6 bases). The V gene lost 1 base and the J gene lost 7 bases, with 16 bases spanning the gap. The CDR3 runs 15 residues. Germline loops: CDR1 LGHNA, CDR2 YSLEER. In DNA, the CDR3 is TGCGCCAGCAGCCAAGCCCTTAAAGGGGGTGGGACCCAGTACTTC. This encodes CASSQALKGGGTQYF.

The chain employs TRBV7-2 and TRBJ2-1; TRBD1 aligns across 9 bases. The end of the DNA is better explained by TRBJ2-5, so the J call may be wrong. The germline CDR1 and CDR2 sequences are SGHTA and FQGNSA. This CDR3 has 17 amino acids. The CDR3 reads CASSLVHHRGRQETQYF. CDR3 DNA: TGTGCCAGCAGCTTAGTACACCACAGGGGGCGGCAAGAGACCCAGTACTTC.

Ten or more counts support this clonotype. The chain recombines TRBV20-1 with TRBJ2-1; 9 bases are shared with TRBD2. This CDR3 spans 15 amino acids. From germline, CDR1 is DFQATT and CDR2 SNEGSKA (reference sequence). The trim removed 1 base at V and 2 bases at J, leaving 3 bases unmatched. The CDR3 bases are TGCAGTGCTAGAGTACGACTAGCGGCCTACAATGAGCAGTTCTTC. Its protein is CSARVRLAAYNEQFF.

CDR3 residues: CASGTGAGYEQYF. The DNA for the CDR3 is TGTGCCAGCGGTACGGGGGCAGGCTACGAGCAGTACTTC. The V gene is TRBV27, the J gene TRBJ2-5, with D perhaps assigned TRBD1 or TRBD2 (6 bases each). Gene TRBJ2-7 matches the end of the DNA better, so the J call may be wrong. CDR1 MNHEY and CDR2 SMNVEV come from the germline V gene (reference sequence). The CDR3 consists of 13 residues.

The chain uses TRBV24-1 and TRBJ2-5; TRBD1 might be the D (5 bases). The CDR3 loop spans 15 amino acids. Trimming pared 2 bases from V and 2 bases from J, leaving 11 bases between. Germline CDR1 and CDR2: KGHDR and SFDVKD. CDR3 in DNA: TGTGCCACCAGTGATTACCAGGGTGTTCAAGAGACCCAGTACTTC. Its protein is CATSDYQGVQETQYF.

The sample holds a few counts of this clonotype. V usage is TRBV6-2 or TRBV6-3 and J usage is TRBJ1-5; perhaps TRBD1 as D (6 bases). Trimming left V 2 bases short and J 3 bases short, with 8 bases between. Germline lookup yields CDR1 MNHEY and CDR2 SVGEGT. The CDR3 is made up of 14 amino acids. For the CDR3, the DNA is TGTGCCAGCAGTTACAGGGGGAACAATCAGCCCCAGCATTTT. This codes for CASSYRGNNQPQHF.

The V gene is TRBV18, the J gene TRBJ1-1; D gene ambiguous. The V end was cut by 1 base, the J end by 0 bases, with 9 bases between. Germline V gives CDR1 KGHSH, CDR2 LQKENI. The CDR3 consists of 15 residues. The CDR3 DNA reads TGTGCCAGCTCACCACTCCGGGCCGTGAACACTGAAGCTTTCTTT. Encoded protein: CASSPLRAVNTEAFF.

The sample holds one count of this clonotype. The chain employs TRBV20-1 and TRBJ1-6, with 7 bases aligning to TRBD1. Per the germline V gene, CDR1 is DFQATT and CDR2 is SNEGSKA (reference sequence). The CDR3 is made up of 16 amino acids. Trimming cost V 6 bases and J 8 bases; bases outside gene matches: 16. For the CDR3, the DNA is TGCAGTGCCGTCGACCCACAGGGGAATCAGGATTCACCCCTCCACTTT. It specifies CSAVDPQGNQDSPLHF.

This clonotype showed up just once. The chain combines TRBV28 with TRBJ2-7; D is unresolved. This CDR3 is 12 amino acids long. The germline V gene has CDR1 MDHEN and CDR2 SYDVKM. The V gene lost 7 bases and the J gene lost 2 bases, with 9 bases spanning the gap. CDR3 sequence reads: CASTTPPYEQYF. DNA for the CDR3: TGTGCCAGCACCACTCCTCCCTACGAGCAGTACTTC. Variable domain in full (rest from reference TRBV28 and TRBJ2-7): DVKVTQSSRYLVKRTGEKVFLECVQDMDHENMFWYRQDPGLGLRLIYFSYDVKMKEKGDIPEGYSVSREKKERFSLILESASTNQTSMYLCASTTPPYEQYFGPGTRLTVT.

This clonotype occurred a few times. This sequence joins TRBV6-2 or TRBV6-3 and TRBJ1-2; D remains unclear. V was trimmed by 5 bases and J by 7 bases, leaving 11 bases between them. Germline-derived CDR1 and CDR2 are MNHEY and SVGEGT. The CDR3 consists of 12 residues. CDR3 sequence (DNA): TGTGCCAGCAGTCCTACAGTCGTTGGCTACACCTTC. This translates into CASSPTVVGYTF.

The chain couples TRBV4-2 to TRBJ2-5, with 11 nucleotides matching TRBD2. The CDR3 has 17 amino acids. V shed 0 bases and J 3 bases; nucleotides not matched to a gene: 6. Germline CDR1 is LGHNA and CDR2 is YNFKEQ. The CDR3 coding sequence is TGTGCCAGCAGCCAAGATCCCTTACTAGCGGGGGAAGAGACCCAGTACTTC. Encoded protein: CASSQDPLLAGEETQYF.

This clonotype was counted between two and nine times. The chain links TRBV5-1 to TRBJ2-3; D is perhaps TRBD2 (7 bases). This CDR3 is 13 amino acids long. Per germline, CDR1 SGHRS and CDR2 YFSETQ. Trimming left V 6 bases short and J 3 bases short, with 11 bases between. The CDR3 spells CASKAGATDTQYF. As DNA, the CDR3 is TGCGCCAGCAAGGCGGGGGCGACAGATACGCAGTATTTT.